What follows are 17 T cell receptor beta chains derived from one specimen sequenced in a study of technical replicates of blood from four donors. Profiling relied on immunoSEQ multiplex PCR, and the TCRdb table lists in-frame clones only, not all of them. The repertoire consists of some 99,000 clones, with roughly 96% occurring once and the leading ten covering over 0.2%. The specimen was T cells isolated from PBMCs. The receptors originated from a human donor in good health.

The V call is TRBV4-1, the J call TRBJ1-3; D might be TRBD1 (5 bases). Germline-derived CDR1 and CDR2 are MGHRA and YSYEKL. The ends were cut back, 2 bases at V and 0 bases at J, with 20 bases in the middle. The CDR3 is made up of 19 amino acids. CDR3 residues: CASSQTGLKTVYSGNTIYF. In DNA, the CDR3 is TGCGCCAGCAGCCAAACCGGTCTTAAGACAGTCTACTCTGGAAACACCATATATTTT.

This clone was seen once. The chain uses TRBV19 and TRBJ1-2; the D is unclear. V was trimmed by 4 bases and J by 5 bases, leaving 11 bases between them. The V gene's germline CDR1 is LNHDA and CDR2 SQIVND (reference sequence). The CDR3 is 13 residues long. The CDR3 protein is CASSSLRHYGYTF. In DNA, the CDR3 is TGTGCCAGTAGTAGTCTCAGGCATTATGGCTACACCTTC.

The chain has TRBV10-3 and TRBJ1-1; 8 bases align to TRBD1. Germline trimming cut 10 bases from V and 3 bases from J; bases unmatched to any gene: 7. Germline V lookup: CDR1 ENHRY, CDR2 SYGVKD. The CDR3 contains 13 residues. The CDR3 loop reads CATSTGADTEAFF. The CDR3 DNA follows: TGTGCCACCTCGACAGGGGCTGACACTGAAGCTTTCTTT.

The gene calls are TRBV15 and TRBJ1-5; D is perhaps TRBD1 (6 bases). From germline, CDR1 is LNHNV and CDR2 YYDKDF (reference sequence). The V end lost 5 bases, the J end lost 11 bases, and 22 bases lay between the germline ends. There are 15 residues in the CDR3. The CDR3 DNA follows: TGTGCCACCAGCCTAACAAAGGGGGTGGGGCAGTCCCAGCATTTT. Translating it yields CATSLTKGVGQSQHF.

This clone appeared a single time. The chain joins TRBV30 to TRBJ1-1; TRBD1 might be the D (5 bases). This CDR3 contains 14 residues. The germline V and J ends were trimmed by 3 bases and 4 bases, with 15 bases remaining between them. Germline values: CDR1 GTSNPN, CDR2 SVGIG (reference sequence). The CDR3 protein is CAWSRTVQGTEAFF. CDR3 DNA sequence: TGTGCCTGGAGCAGGACCGTCCAGGGCACTGAAGCTTTCTTT.

The CDR3 bases are TGTGCCAGCAGCTTGAGATATTCACAGGGCGGTGAAAAACTGTTTTTT. As protein: CASSLRYSQGGEKLFF. The chain employs TRBV5-5 and TRBJ1-4; TRBD1 is a possible D gene (6 bases). The CDR3 runs 16 residues. Germline assignment: CDR1 SGHKS and CDR2 YYEKEE (reference sequence). Trimming took 1 base from V and 7 from J, leaving 17 bases between them.

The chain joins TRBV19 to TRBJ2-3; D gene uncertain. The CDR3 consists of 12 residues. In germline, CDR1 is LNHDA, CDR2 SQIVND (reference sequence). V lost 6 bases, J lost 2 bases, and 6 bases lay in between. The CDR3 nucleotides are TGTGCCAGTAGAAATAACACAGATACGCAGTATTTT. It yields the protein CASRNNTDTQYF.

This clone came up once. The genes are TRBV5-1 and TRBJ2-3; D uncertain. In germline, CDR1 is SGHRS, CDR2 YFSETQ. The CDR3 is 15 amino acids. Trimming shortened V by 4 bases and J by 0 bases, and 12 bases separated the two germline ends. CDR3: CASSTDTTSTDTQYF. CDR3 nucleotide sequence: TGCGCCAGCAGCACCGACACAACTAGCACAGATACGCAGTATTTT.

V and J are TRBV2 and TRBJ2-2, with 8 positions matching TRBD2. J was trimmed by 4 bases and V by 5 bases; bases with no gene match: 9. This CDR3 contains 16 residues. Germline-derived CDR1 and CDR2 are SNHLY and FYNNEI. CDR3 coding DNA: TGTGCCAGCAGTTACCAGGGACTAGGTGGCACCGGGGAGCTGTTTTTT. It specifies CASSYQGLGGTGELFF. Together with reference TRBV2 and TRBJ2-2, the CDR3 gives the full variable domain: EPEVTQTPSHQVTQMGQEVILRCVPISNHLYFYWYRQILGQKVEFLVSFYNNEISEKSEIFDDQFSVERPDGSNFTLKIRSTKLEDSAMYFCASSYQGLGGTGELFFGEGSRLTVL.

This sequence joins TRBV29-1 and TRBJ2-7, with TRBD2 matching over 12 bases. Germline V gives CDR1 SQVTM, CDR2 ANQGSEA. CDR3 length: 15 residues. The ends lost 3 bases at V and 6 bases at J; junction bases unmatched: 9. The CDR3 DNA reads TGCAGCGTTGACCTCCAACTGGGACTAGCGGGCGAGCAGTACTTC. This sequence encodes CSVDLQLGLAGEQYF.

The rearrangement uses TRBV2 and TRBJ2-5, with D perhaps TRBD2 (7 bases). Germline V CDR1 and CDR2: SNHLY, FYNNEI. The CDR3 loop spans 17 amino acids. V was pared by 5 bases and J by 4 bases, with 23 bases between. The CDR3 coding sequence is TGTGCCAGCAGTCCCGCGGGGGCTACCAAAAGTTTAGAGACCCAGTACTTC. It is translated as CASSPAGATKSLETQYF.

The CDR3 nucleotides are TGCGCCAGCACACAGGGGGCTTTTGGGGCCAACGTCCTGACTTTC. Translating gives CASTQGAFGANVLTF. V and J are TRBV4-1 and TRBJ2-6; 9 positions match TRBD1. J gave up 3 bases and V 7 bases, and 4 bases lay outside the gene matches. Germline CDR1 and CDR2: MGHRA and YSYEKL. This CDR3 comprises 15 residues.

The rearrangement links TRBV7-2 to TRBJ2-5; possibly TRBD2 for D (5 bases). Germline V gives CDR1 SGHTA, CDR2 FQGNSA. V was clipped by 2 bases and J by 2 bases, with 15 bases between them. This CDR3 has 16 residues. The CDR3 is CASSLSSSRGQETQYF. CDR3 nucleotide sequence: TGTGCCAGCAGCTTATCATCTAGTCGGGGACAAGAGACCCAGTACTTC.

The CDR3 here is CASSKGGSSNYGYTF. The CDR3 nucleotides are TGTGCCAGCAGCAAAGGGGGCAGTTCAAACTATGGCTACACCTTC. The V and J genes are TRBV25-1 and TRBJ1-2; 7 positions match TRBD1. This CDR3 region has 15 residues. Trimming cost V 6 bases and J 2 bases; bases outside gene matches: 9. CDR1 is MGHDK, CDR2 SYGVNS, per germline.

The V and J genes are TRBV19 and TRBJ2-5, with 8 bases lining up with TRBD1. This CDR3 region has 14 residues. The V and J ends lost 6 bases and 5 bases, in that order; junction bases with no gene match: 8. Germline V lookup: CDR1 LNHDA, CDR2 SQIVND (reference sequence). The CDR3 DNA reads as TGTGCCAGTAGGGGGCAGGGGGCGGGGGAGACCCAGTACTTC. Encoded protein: CASRGQGAGETQYF.

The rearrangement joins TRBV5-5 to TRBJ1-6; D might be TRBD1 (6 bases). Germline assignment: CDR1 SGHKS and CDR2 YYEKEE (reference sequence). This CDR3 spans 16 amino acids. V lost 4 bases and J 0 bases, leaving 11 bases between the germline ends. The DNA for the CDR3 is TGTGCCAGCAGCCTAGGACAGCACTCCTATAATTCACCCCTCCACTTT. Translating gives CASSLGQHSYNSPLHF.

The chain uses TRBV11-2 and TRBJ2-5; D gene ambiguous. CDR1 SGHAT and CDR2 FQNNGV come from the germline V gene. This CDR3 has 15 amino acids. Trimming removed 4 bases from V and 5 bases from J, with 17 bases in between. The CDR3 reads CASSSHNTDPETQYF. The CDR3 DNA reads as TGTGCCAGCAGCTCCCACAACACAGACCCGGAGACCCAGTACTTC.